This T cell receptor beta chain was sequenced in a study of control samples from healthy donors and cancer patients. Clones were read by immunoSEQ multiplex PCR, and TCRdb kept only the in-frame ones, dropping some. The data show roughly 130,000 clones, with about 95% seen just once and less than 4% held by the top ten. The V and J ends lost 2 bases and 3 bases respectively, with 5 bases between them. Germline assignment: CDR1 SGHTA and CDR2 FQGNSA. This CDR3 is 13 amino acids long. The chain recombines TRBV7-2 with TRBJ1-5; D not certain. The clonotype was recovered from a man between 25 and 39 years old in good health. The sequenced sample consisted of blood. CDR3 residues: CASSLRDNQPQHF. The CDR3 nucleotides read TGTGCCAGCAGCTTAAGGGACAATCAGCCCCAGCATTTT.